Sequencing of this T cell receptor (beta chain) was carried out in a study of cytomegalovirus exposure and HLA in healthy donors. For the study at large: The approximately 120 validation repertoires used the same platform as the 666 first-cohort repertoires, a later analysis reported. Overall study findings and caveats: TCR beta chains numbering 164 were designated cytomegalovirus-associated.

The germline V gene encodes CDR1 SGHTS and CDR2 YDEGEE. With V trimmed by 3 bases and J by 2 bases, 11 bases remained unmatched. The CDR3 length is 19 residues. Data came from immunoSEQ multiplex PCR; TCRdb stores just in-frame clones and leaves some out. The sample carries about 98,000 clones, roughly nine tenths recorded once. The donors were members of the validation cohort, which comprised under 150 subjects and was separate from the first cohort of some 680 subjects. A note on this clone: Its antigen is still unknown.

The genes are TRBV5-8 and TRBJ2-1, with 13 bases aligning to TRBD2. This receptor was taken from a man between 18 and 29 years old in good health and CMV-seropositive. The sample was PBMCs. In DNA, the CDR3 is TGTGCCAGCAGCTCCATCACCACAACTAGCGGGAGGGCCTACAATGAGCAGTTCTTC. As protein: CASSSITTTSGRAYNEQFF. Combining the CDR3 with reference TRBV5-8 and TRBJ2-1 gives the whole variable domain EAGVTQSPTHLIKTRGQQATLRCSPISGHTSVYWYQQALGLGLQFLLWYDEGEERNRGNFPPRFSGRQFPNYSSELNVNALELEDSALYLCASSSITTTSGRAYNEQFFGPGTRLTVL.